These 5 T cell receptor beta chains share one sample of origin, sequenced in a study of shared clonotypes between healthy human individuals. CD45RO-negative, CCR7-positively selected cells formed the naive CD8 fraction, excluding terminally differentiated effector memory CD45RA+ cells. Assay used: immunoSEQ multiplex PCR; TCRdb lists only in-frame clones, some missing. The top ten clones hold 0.1% to 0.11% of a sample with hundreds of thousands of clones, 95% to 96% of them seen once. Sequencing was carried out using naive CD8+ T cells sorted from blood. The receptors here all came from a woman aged 25 to 39 in good health.

On this clone itself: Distinct nucleotide sequences in the sample also encode this CDR3. The chain has TRBV19 and TRBJ1-1, with D perhaps matching TRBD1 (5 bases). Germline CDR1 and CDR2: LNHDA and SQIVND (reference sequence). Trimming took off 2 bases at V and 1 base at J, with 8 bases between the two ends. The CDR3 extends over 14 amino acids. CDR3 coding DNA: TGTGCCAGTAGTATATGGGGCGGGAACACTGAAGCTTTCTTT. Translating gives CASSIWGGNTEAFF.

The rearrangement joins TRBV27 to TRBJ2-2; possibly TRBD1 for D (5 bases). The CDR3 totals 14 residues. V was pared by 6 bases and J by 6 bases, with 14 bases between. Germline loops: CDR1 MNHEY, CDR2 SMNVEV (reference sequence). The CDR3 DNA is TGTGCCAGCAGCCTCGGTTCGACAGCCGGGGAGCTGTTTTTT. It yields the protein CASSLGSTAGELFF.

The chain is built from TRBV7-8 and TRBJ1-4; D might be TRBD1 (6 bases). The CDR3 sequence is 21 residues long. V lost 1 base and J lost 4, with 28 bases in between. Germline CDR1 SGHVS, CDR2 FQNEAQ. The CDR3 reads CASSLGMSGDGPTLYNEKLFF. DNA for the CDR3: TGTGCCAGCAGCTTAGGAATGTCAGGGGACGGTCCAACCCTATATAATGAAAAACTGTTTTTT.

The V gene is TRBV28, the J gene TRBJ2-1; D is unclear. The germline gives CDR1 MDHEN, CDR2 SYDVKM. Deletions cut 2 bases from V and 0 bases from J, with 5 bases between. This CDR3 has 14 amino acids. As DNA, the CDR3 is TGTGCCAGCAGTTTAAAGGCCTCCTACAATGAGCAGTTCTTC. Residues: CASSLKASYNEQFF.

The chain combines TRBV5-1 with TRBJ1-1, with 9 bases aligning to TRBD1. The junction had 11 bases not matched to a gene; V was cut back by 4 bases and J by 4 bases. Germline CDR1 and CDR2: SGHRS and YFSETQ. The CDR3 contains 16 residues. CDR3 nucleotides: TGCGCCAGCAGCGCGGCTCGAACAGGGGGCCCCACTGAAGCTTTCTTT. Residues: CASSAARTGGPTEAFF.